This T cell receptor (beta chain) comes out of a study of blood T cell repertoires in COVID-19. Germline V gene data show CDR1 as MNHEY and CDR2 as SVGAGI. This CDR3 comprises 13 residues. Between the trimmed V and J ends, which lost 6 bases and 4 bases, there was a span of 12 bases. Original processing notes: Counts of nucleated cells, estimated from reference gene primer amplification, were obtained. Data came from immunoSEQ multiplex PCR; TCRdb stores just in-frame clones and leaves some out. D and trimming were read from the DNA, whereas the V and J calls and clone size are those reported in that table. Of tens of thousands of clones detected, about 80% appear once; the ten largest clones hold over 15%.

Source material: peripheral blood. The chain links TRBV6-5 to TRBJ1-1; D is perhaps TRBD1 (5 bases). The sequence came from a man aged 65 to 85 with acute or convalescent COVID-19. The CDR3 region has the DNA TGTGCCAGCAGGGCGGGGCTGGTCACTGAAGCTTTCTTT. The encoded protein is CASRAGLVTEAFF.